The source of this TCR beta chain is a study of T-cell reconstitution after alpha-beta-depleted transplantation in children. Findings and caveats of the study: Several hundred rapidly expanded clones from non-depleted graft cells reportedly supplied alpha-beta T cells about two months post-transplant. When one year had passed after transplant, most T-cell counts and diversity came from newly produced T cells.

The V end was cut by 3 bases, the J end by 6 bases, with 18 bases between. The CDR3 runs to 16 residues. Germline V gene lookup returns CDR1 MNHEY and CDR2 SMNVEV (reference sequence). This clonotype came up many times. The antigen is undetermined. Library preparation (for TCRbeta) was performed with unique molecular identifiers. One entry per CDR3 protein results from TCRdb running MiXCR on the PCR reads. Here the sample spans around 450,000 distinct CDR3 sequences, about 10% being singletons. This sequence originates from a child aged 2 to 15 with inherited bone marrow failure, due to receive a stem cell transplant. The chain is built from TRBV27 and TRBJ2-1, with a possible D match to TRBD2 (5 bases). Sequencing was performed on PBMCs, taken before TCRalphabeta/CD19-depleted stem cell transplant. CDR3 in amino acids: CASSFPWPGSLNEQFF. CDR3 DNA: TGTGCCAGCAGTTTCCCTTGGCCGGGGAGTCTCAATGAGCAGTTCTTC.